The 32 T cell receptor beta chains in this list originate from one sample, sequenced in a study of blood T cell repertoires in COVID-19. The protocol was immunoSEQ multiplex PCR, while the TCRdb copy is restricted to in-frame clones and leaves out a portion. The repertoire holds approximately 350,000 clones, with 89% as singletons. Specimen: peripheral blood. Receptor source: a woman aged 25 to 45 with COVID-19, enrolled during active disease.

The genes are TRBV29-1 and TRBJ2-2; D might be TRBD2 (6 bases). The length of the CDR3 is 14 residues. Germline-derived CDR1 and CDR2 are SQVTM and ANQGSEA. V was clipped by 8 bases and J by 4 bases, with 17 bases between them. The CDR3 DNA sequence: TGCAGCAGCCGGGGGTTCGATCGCACCGGGGAGCTGTTTTTT. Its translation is CSSRGFDRTGELFF.

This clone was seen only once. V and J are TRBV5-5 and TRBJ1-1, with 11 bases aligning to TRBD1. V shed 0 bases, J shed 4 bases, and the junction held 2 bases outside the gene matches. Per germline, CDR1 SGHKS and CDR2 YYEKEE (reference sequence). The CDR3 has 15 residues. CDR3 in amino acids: CASSLGDRGATEAFF. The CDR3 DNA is TGTGCCAGCAGCTTGGGGGACAGGGGGGCCACTGAAGCTTTCTTT.

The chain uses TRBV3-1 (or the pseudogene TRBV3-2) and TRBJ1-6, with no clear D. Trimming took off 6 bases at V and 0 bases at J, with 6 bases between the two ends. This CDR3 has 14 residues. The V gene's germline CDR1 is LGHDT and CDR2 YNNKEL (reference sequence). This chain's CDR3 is CASRGASYNSPLHF. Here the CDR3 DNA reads TGTGCCAGCAGAGGAGCCTCCTATAATTCACCCCTCCACTTT.

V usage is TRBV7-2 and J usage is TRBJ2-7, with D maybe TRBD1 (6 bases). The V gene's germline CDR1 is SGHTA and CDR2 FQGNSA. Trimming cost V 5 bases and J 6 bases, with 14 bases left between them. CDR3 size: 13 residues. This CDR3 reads CASSLLGGSEQYV. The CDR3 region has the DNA TGTGCCAGCAGCCTCCTAGGGGGAAGCGAGCAGTACGTC.

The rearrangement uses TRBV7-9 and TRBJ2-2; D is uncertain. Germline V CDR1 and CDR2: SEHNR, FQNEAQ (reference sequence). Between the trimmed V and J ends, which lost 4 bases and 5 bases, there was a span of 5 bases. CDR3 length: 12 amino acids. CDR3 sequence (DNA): TGTGCCAGCAGCTCCACTACCGGGGAGCTGTTTTTT. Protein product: CASSSTTGELFF.

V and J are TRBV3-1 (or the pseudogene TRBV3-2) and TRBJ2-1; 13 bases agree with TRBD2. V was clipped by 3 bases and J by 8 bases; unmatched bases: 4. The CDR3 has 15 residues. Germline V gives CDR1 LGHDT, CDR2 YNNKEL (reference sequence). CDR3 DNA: TGTGCCAGCAGCCAGGGACTAGCGGGATCCCATGAGCAGTTCTTC. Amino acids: CASSQGLAGSHEQFF.

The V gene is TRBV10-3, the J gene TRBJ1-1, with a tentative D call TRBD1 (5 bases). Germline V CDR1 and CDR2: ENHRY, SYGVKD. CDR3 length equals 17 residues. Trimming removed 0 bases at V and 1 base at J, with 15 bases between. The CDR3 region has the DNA TGTGCCATCAGTGAGTCAGGGCGCGGCAGGGCGAACACTGAAGCTTTCTTT. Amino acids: CAISESGRGRANTEAFF.

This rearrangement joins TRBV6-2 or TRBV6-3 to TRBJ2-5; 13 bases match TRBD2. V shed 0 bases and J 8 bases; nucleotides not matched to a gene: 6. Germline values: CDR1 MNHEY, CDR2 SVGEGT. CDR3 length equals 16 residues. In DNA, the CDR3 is TGTGCCAGCAGTTACTCACGAGGACTAGCGGGAGCCACCCAGTACTTC. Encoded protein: CASSYSRGLAGATQYF.

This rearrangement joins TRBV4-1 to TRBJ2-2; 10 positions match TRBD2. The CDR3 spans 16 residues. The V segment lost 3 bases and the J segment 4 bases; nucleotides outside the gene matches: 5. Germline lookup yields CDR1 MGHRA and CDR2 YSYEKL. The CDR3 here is CASSQHGLAATGELFF. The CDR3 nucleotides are TGCGCCAGCAGCCAGCACGGACTAGCGGCCACCGGGGAGCTGTTTTTT.

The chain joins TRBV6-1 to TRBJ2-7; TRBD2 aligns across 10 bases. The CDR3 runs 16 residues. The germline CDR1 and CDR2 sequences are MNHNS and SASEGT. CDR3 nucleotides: TGTGCCAGCAGCGAAGGTACTAGCGGGACAACCTACGAGCAGTACGTC. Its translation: CASSEGTSGTTYEQYV.

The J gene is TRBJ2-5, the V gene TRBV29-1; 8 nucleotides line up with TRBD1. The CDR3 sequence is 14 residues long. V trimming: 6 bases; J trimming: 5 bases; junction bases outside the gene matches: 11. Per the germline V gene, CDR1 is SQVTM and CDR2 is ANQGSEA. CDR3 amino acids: CSVQPAGGSETQYF. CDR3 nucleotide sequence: TGCAGCGTCCAACCCGCAGGGGGCAGTGAGACCCAGTACTTC.

The CDR3 loop is CASSRTSGRSFSYEQYV. CDR3 nucleotides: TGTGCCAGCAGCCGGACTAGCGGACGCTCATTCTCCTACGAGCAGTACGTC. The chain couples TRBV27 to TRBJ2-7; 10 nucleotides agree with TRBD2. Germline V gives CDR1 MNHEY, CDR2 SMNVEV (reference sequence). Losses at the gene ends were 6 bases for V and 0 bases for J; bases not matched to a gene: 11. The CDR3 has 17 amino acids.

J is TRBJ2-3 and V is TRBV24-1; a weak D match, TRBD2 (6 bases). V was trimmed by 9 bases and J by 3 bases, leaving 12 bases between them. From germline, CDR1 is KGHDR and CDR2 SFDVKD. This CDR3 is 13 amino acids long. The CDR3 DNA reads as TGTGCCACCCGCACGGGGGTGACAGATACGCAGTATTTT. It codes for CATRTGVTDTQYF.

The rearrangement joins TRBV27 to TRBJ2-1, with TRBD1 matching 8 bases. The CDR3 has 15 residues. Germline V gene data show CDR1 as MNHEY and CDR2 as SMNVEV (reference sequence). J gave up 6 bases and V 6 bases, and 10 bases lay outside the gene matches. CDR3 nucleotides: TGTGCCAGCAGGACAAGACAGGGGTCGACCAATGAGCAGTTCTTC. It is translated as CASRTRQGSTNEQFF.

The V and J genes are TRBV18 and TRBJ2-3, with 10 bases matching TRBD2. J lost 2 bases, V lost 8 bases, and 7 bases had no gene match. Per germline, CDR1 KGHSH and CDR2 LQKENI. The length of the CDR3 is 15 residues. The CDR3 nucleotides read TGTGCCAGCCTGAAAACTAGCGGGGTCACAGATACGCAGTATTTT. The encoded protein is CASLKTSGVTDTQYF.

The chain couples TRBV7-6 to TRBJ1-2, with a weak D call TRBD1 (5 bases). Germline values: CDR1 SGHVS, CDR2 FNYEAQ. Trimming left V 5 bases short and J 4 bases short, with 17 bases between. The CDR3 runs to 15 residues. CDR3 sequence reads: CASSPGGGSGYGYTF. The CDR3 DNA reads TGTGCCAGCAGCCCCGGGGGGGGTTCCGGCTATGGCTACACCTTC.

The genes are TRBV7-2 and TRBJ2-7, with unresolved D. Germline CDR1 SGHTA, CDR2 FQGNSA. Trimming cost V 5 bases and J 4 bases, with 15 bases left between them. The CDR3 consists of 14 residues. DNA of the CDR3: TGTGCCAGCAGCCACCGAGATTCCCAATACGAGCAGTACGTC. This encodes CASSHRDSQYEQYV.

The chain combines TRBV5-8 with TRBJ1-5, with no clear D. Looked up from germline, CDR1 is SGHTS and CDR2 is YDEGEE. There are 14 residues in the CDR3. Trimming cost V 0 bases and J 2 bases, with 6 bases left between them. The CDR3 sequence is CASSLGSGNQPQHF. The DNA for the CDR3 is TGTGCCAGCAGCTTGGGTAGCGGCAATCAGCCCCAGCATTTT.

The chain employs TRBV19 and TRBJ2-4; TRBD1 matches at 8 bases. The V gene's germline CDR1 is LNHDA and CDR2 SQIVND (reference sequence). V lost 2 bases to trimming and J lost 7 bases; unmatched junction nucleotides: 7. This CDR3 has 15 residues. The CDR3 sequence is CASSITRQGSNIQYF. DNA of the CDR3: TGTGCCAGTAGTATAACCCGACAGGGGAGCAACATTCAGTACTTC.

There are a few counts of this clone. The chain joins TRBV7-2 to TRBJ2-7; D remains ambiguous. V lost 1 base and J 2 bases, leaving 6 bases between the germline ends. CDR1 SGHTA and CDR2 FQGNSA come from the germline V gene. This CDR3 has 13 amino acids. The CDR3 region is CASSLDPAYEQYV. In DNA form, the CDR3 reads TGTGCCAGCAGCTTAGATCCGGCCTACGAGCAGTACGTC.

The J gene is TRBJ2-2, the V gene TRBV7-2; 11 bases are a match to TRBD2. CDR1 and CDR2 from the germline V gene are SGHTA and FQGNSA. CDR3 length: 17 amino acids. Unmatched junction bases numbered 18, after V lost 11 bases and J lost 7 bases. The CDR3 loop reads CAEQGATSGRSDGELFF. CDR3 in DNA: TGTGCCGAGCAAGGGGCCACTAGCGGGAGAAGCGACGGGGAGCTGTTTTTT. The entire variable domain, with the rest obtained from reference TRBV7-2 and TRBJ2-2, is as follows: GAGVSQSPSNKVTEKGKDVELRCDPISGHTALYWYRQSLGQGLEFLIYFQGNSAPDKSGLPSDRFSAERTGGSVSTLTIQRTQQEDSAVYLCAEQGATSGRSDGELFFGEGSRLTVL.

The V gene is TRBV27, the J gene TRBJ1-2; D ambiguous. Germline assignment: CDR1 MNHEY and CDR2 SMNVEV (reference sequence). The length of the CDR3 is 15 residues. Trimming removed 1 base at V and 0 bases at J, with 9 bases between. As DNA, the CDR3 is TGTGCCAGCAGTTTATTCGGGGAAGCTAACTATGGCTACACCTTC. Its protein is CASSLFGEANYGYTF.

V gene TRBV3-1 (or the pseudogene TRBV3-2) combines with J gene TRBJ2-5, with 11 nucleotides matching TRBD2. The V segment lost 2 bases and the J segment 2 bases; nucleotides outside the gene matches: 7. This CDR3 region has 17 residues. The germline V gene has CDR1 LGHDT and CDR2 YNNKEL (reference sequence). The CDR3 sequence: CASSQLGTSGGQETQYF. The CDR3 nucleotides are TGTGCCAGCAGCCAATTAGGGACTAGCGGAGGGCAAGAGACCCAGTACTTC.

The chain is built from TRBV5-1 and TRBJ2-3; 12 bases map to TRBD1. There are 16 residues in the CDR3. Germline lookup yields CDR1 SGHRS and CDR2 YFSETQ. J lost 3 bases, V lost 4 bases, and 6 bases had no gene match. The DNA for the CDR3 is TGCGCCAGCAGCCAAGGGACAGGGGGCAGGACAGATACGCAGTATTTT. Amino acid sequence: CASSQGTGGRTDTQYF. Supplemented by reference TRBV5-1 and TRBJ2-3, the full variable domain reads KAGVTQTPRYLIKTRGQQVTLSCSPISGHRSVSWYQQTPGQGLQFLFEYFSETQRNKGNFPGRFSGRQFSNSRSEMNVSTLELGDSALYLCASSQGTGGRTDTQYFGPGTRLTVL.

For the CDR3, the DNA is TGCGCCAGCAGCCAAGGTCCGGGCGGGGGAAACATTCAGTACTTC. Protein: CASSQGPGGGNIQYF. The V gene is TRBV4-3, the J gene TRBJ2-4; TRBD2 agrees at 7 bases. Germline assignment: CDR1 LGHNA and CDR2 YSLEER. Trimming at V came to 1 base and at J to 6 bases, leaving 6 bases not matched to a gene. The CDR3 consists of 15 residues.

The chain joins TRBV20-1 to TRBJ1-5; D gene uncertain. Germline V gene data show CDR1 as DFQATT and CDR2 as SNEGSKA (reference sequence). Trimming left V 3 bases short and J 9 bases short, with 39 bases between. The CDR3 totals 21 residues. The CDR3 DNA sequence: TGCAGTGCTAGTCCCCTCAAGAAAATGAGTTTATCAATCAGCGGTGCGATGCCCCAGCATTTT. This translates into CSASPLKKMSLSISGAMPQHF.

This CDR3 reads CASSYRGGRGEQYV. The DNA of the CDR3 is TGTGCCAGCAGTTACAGGGGGGGAAGAGGCGAGCAGTACGTC. This chain joins TRBV6-2 or TRBV6-3 and TRBJ2-7, with a tentative D call TRBD2 (7 bases). The CDR3 contains 14 residues. Germline V gene lookup returns CDR1 MNHEY and CDR2 SVGEGT. Trimming removed 2 bases from V and 6 bases from J, with 14 bases in between.

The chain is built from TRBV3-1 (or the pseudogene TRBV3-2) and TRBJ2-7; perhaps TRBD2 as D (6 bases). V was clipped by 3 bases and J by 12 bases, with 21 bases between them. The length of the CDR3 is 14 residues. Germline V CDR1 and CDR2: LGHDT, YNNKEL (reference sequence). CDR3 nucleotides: TGTGCCAGCAGCCATTCCCGGACTCGCGGGGAGAGGTACTTC. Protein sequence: CASSHSRTRGERYF.

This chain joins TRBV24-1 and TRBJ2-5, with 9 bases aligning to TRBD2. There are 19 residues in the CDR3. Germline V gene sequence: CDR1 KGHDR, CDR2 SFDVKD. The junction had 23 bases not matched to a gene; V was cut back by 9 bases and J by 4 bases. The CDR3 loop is CATEPNSLNGGRAGETQYF. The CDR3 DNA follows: TGTGCCACCGAACCCAATTCCTTGAATGGCGGGAGGGCGGGAGAGACCCAGTACTTC.

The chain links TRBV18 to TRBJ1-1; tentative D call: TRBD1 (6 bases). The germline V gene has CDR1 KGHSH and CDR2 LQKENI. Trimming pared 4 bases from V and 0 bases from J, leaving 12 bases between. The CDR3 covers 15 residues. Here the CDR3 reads CASSLRTVVNTEAFF. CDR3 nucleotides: TGTGCCAGCTCACTACGGACAGTCGTGAACACTGAAGCTTTCTTT.

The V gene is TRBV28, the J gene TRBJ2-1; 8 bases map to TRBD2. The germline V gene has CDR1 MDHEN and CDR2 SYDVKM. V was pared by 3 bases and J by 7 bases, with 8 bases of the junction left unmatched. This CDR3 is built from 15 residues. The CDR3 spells CASSFLRGGLNEQFF. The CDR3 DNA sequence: TGTGCCAGCAGTTTCCTCCGGGGGGGCCTGAATGAGCAGTTCTTC.

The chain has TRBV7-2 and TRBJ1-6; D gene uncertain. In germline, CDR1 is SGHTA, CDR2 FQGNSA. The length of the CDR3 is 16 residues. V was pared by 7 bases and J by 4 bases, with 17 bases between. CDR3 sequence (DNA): TGTGCCAGCACTGTACGGTCCCCTCAATATAATTCACCCCTCCACTTT. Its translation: CASTVRSPQYNSPLHF. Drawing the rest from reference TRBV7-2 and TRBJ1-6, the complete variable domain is GAGVSQSPSNKVTEKGKDVELRCDPISGHTALYWYRQSLGQGLEFLIYFQGNSAPDKSGLPSDRFSAERTGGSVSTLTIQRTQQEDSAVYLCASTVRSPQYNSPLHFGNGTRLTVT.